This paragraph reports one T cell receptor beta chain. Its antigen is currently unknown. Generated by immunoSEQ multiplex PCR, the TCRdb table keeps only in-frame clones and is missing some. The table has approximately 200,000 clones, about 94% seen once. This record belongs to a study of T cell responses to AZD1222 COVID-19 vaccine. The germline V gene encodes CDR1 KGHSH and CDR2 LQKENI. The CDR3 contains 14 residues. V lost 4 bases and J 1 base, leaving 10 bases between the germline ends. Overall study results and limits: No day 14 peak samples; only post-peak repertoires were characterized. Across spike, vaccine-associated CD4 TCRs were found, dominant at 160-218 and 743-854. Baseline testing showed seropositivity in only six AZD1222 recipients. Variant regions that are unmutated are reportedly the target of nearly half of spike-specific TCRs.

The chain recombines TRBV18 with TRBJ1-1; D remains ambiguous. The receptor comes from an adult who received the MenACWY meningococcal vaccine as a control. This material consisted of peripheral blood, taken 28 days after the second dose of the MenACWY control vaccine. CDR3 protein: CASSHTQENTEAFF. As DNA, the CDR3 is TGTGCCAGCTCACACACACAAGAGAACACTGAAGCTTTCTTT. The variable domain in full, with the rest retrieved from reference TRBV18 and TRBJ1-1, is NAGVMQNPRHLVRRRGQEARLRCSPMKGHSHVYWYRQLPEEGLKFMVYLQKENIIDESGMPKERFSAEFPKEGPSILRIQQVVRGDSAAYFCASSHTQENTEAFFGQGTRLTVV.